This T cell receptor (beta chain) was identified in a study of control samples from healthy donors and cancer patients. Looked up from germline, CDR1 is SEHNR and CDR2 is FQNEAQ (reference sequence). Trimming left V 2 bases short and J 4 bases short, with 8 bases between. The CDR3 spans 13 residues. The method was immunoSEQ multiplex PCR; TCRdb's version includes in-frame clones alone and lacks a portion of them. The sample lists some 150,000 clones; around 90% were seen once. The material sequenced was blood. The genes are TRBV7-9 and TRBJ1-1, with no clear D. This TCR came from a man aged 25 to 40 in good health. The CDR3 DNA is TGTGCCAGCAGCTTACTCCGGGGCACTGAAGCTTTCTTT. Translation: CASSLLRGTEAFF.